The clone carrying this T cell receptor (beta chain) was observed many times. Its antigen is not identified. The CDR3 runs to 16 residues. V was pared by 0 bases and J by 4 bases, with 16 bases between. Germline lookup yields CDR1 SGHNT and CDR2 YYREEE (reference sequence). The data were taken from a study of regulatory T cells in long-lasting Graves disease. Study observations and caveats: New patients shared fewer public clonotypes (around 980) than persistent patients did (about 2,700).

The authors built TCR beta libraries using iRepertoire HTBI primers and Arm-PCR of CDR3 regions. Using its own MiXCR run on the multiplex PCR reads, TCRdb lists one record per CDR3 protein. The table lists around 400,000 distinct CDR3 sequences, around 16% of them singletons, with 20% to 25% in the top ten. The time point is: newly diagnosed GD, antithyroid drugs for less than 3 months. With RNA extracted from PBMCs as input, the TCR library was made. The chain combines TRBV5-4 with TRBJ1-1; no clear D gene. Sequenced here: peripheral blood mononuclear cells (PBMCs), sampled at new diagnosis, from a patient treated with antithyroid drugs. The sequence came from a female donor with Graves disease. In nucleotides, the CDR3 is TGTGCCAGCAGCTTGGCTAAGAGGGATTGGGGCACTGAAGCTTTCTTT. Protein sequence: CASSLAKRDWGTEAFF.